The entry that follows covers one TCR beta chain sequence. The sample belongs to a study of blood T cell repertoires in COVID-19. About the study: Material from acute and convalescent COVID-19 was sourced from the United States, Italy and Spain.

The germline V gene has CDR1 LGHDT and CDR2 YNNKEL (reference sequence). The CDR3 has 17 amino acids. With 4 bases clipped from V and 1 base from J, the junction kept 9 bases outside the gene matches. Repertoires were generated with immunoSEQ multiplex PCR, while TCRdb's copy carries only in-frame clones and drops some. The sample contains about 410,000 clones, about 90% of which appear only once. Everyone who took part was 18 to 89 years old, and they came from about two dozen US areas. This chain links TRBV3-1 (or the pseudogene TRBV3-2) with TRBJ1-1; 10 bases are shared with TRBD1. Material: PBMCs or T cells enriched from blood (not recorded which). This TCR was recovered from a woman in her twenties or thirties who had recovered from COVID-19. The CDR3 protein is CASSPPGQGFKNTEAFF. For the CDR3, the DNA is TGTGCCAGCAGCCCCCCGGGACAGGGGTTTAAGAACACTGAAGCTTTCTTT.